This T cell receptor (beta chain) was sequenced in a study of T-cell memory formation after mild COVID-19. Deletions cut 3 bases from V and 5 bases from J, with 10 bases between. The CDR3 length is 14 residues. The germline V gene encodes CDR1 LGHNA and CDR2 YNFKEQ. TCRdb redid the calling of the 5' RACE reads with MiXCR, one entry per CDR3 protein. The data show around 83,000 distinct CDR3 sequences, about 23% seen once. The receptor was isolated from a man aged 18 to 35 who had mild COVID-19 (a few samples of this study predate the infection). Cell type and time point are not known. The chain joins TRBV4-2 to TRBJ1-4; TRBD1 might be the D (6 bases). Sequenced sample: PBMCs or a T cell subset sorted from them (not recorded which). The CDR3 loop is CASSHATGNEKLFF. CDR3 nucleotides: TGTGCCAGCAGCCATGCCACAGGGAATGAAAAACTGTTTTTT.